One and the same sample provided the 14 T cell receptor beta chains below, sequenced in a study of regulatory T cells in long-lasting Graves disease. Regarding time point: persistent/refractory GD, antithyroid drugs over 5 years with positive TRAb. RNA isolated from PBMCs was used to make the TCR library. Construction of TCR beta libraries relied on iRepertoire HTBI primers and on Arm-PCR targeting CDR3 regions. TCRdb fed the multiplex PCR reads into MiXCR, producing one record per CDR3 protein. The sample records some 440,000 distinct CDR3 sequences, around 21% being singletons. Source: peripheral blood mononuclear cells (PBMCs), taken when the disease was refractory, from a patient treated with antithyroid drugs. These TCRs come from a female donor with Graves disease.

As concerns this clonotype: One end of the junction fails to match germline, which may point to a read error. The V and J genes are TRBV10-3 and TRBJ2-1; no definite D call. This CDR3 region has 15 residues. Germline lookup yields CDR1 ENHRY and CDR2 SYGVKD. CDR3 region: CASSYDEPYYNEQFF. CDR3 nucleotide sequence: TGTGCCAGCAGTTACGACGAACCGTACTACAATGAGCAGTTCTTC.

This clonotype was counted a few times. The chain carries TRBV5-1 and TRBJ2-5, with 13 bases identical to TRBD2. V shed 7 bases and J 4 bases; nucleotides not matched to a gene: 10. Germline values: CDR1 SGHRS, CDR2 YFSETQ. The CDR3 runs 16 residues. CDR3 loop: CASCLLGTSGAETQYF. In DNA form, the CDR3 reads TGCGCCAGCTGTCTCTTAGGGACTAGCGGGGCAGAGACCCAGTACTTC.

This clonotype was recorded at least ten times. This chain connects TRBV27 to TRBJ2-5; 15 bases are a match to TRBD2. From germline, CDR1 is MNHEY and CDR2 SMNVEV (reference sequence). This CDR3 has 16 amino acids. Losses at the gene ends were 4 bases for V and 5 bases for J; bases not matched to a gene: 5. The CDR3: CASSSGLAGGWETQYF. CDR3 in DNA: TGTGCCAGCAGTTCGGGACTAGCGGGAGGATGGGAGACCCAGTACTTC.

This clonotype showed up many times. The gene calls are TRBV6-2 or TRBV6-3 and TRBJ1-1, with 9 nucleotides matching TRBD1. The germline CDR1 and CDR2 sequences are MNHEY and SVGEGT. The CDR3 contains 14 residues. Losses at the gene ends were 7 bases for V and 2 bases for J; bases not matched to a gene: 5. This chain's CDR3 is CASKIQGANTEAFF. CDR3 coding DNA: TGTGCCAGCAAAATACAGGGGGCCAACACTGAAGCTTTCTTT.

This clonotype was detected only a few times. The rearrangement links TRBV2 to TRBJ2-1; TRBD2 is a possible D gene (5 bases). Trimming left V 7 bases short and J 7 bases short, with 17 bases between. The CDR3 has 14 amino acids. Germline loops: CDR1 SNHLY, CDR2 FYNNEI. The CDR3 sequence: CASKGDPLGNEQFF. CDR3 DNA: TGTGCCAGCAAGGGAGATCCTTTGGGTAATGAGCAGTTCTTC.

This chain links TRBV28 with TRBJ2-1; 8 nucleotides line up with TRBD1. With 6 bases clipped from V and 8 bases from J, the junction kept 15 bases outside the gene matches. The CDR3 loop spans 16 amino acids. CDR1 and CDR2 from the germline V gene are MDHEN and SYDVKM. CDR3 sequence (DNA): TGTGCCAGCAGAATTTGGTCCGGGACAGGCATTTATGAGCAGTTCTTC. It codes for CASRIWSGTGIYEQFF.

This clonotype was counted at least ten times. The CDR3, as DNA: TGTGCCAGCCACGCCCCCACAGGGTTGAAGTATCAGCCCCAGCATTTT. Amino acids: CASHAPTGLKYQPQHF. The V gene is TRBV28, the J gene TRBJ1-5; perhaps TRBD1 as D (6 bases). The CDR3 is 16 residues long. The V end was cut by 8 bases, the J end by 5 bases, with 22 bases between. From germline, CDR1 is MDHEN and CDR2 SYDVKM.

Regarding this clonotype: This likely traces to a read error, being one base from a far larger clone. CDR3 coding DNA: TGTGCCAGCAGCTTGGGTTGGGACGGCGCCTATGACTACACCTTC. Amino acids: CASSLGWDGAYDYTF. J is TRBJ1-2 and V is TRBV7-2, with D possibly matching TRBD1 (5 bases). The CDR3 has 15 residues. Germline assignment: CDR1 SGHTA and CDR2 FQGNSA.

V and J are TRBV6-1 and TRBJ1-1, with 9 bases aligning to TRBD1. The germline CDR1 and CDR2 sequences are MNHNS and SASEGT. V shed 5 bases and J 3 bases; nucleotides not matched to a gene: 10. CDR3 length: 16 amino acids. The CDR3 region has the DNA TGTGCCAGCAGTCTGCAAAGGGGGACAGGGTACACTGAAGCTTTCTTT. Amino acids: CASSLQRGTGYTEAFF.

In this sample, this clonotype turned up many times. The CDR3 sequence is CASSLGVSQETQYF. In nucleotides, the CDR3 is TGTGCCAGCAGTCTCGGTGTAAGCCAAGAGACCCAGTACTTC. The chain is built from TRBV28 and TRBJ2-5; no clear D. The germline V gene encodes CDR1 MDHEN and CDR2 SYDVKM. V shed 5 bases and J shed 1 base, with 11 bases lying between them. The CDR3 length is 14 residues.

This clonotype occurred a few times. The chain employs TRBV6-5 and TRBJ2-7; no clear D. The CDR3 spans 15 residues. CDR1 and CDR2 from the germline V gene are MNHEY and SVGAGI. V dropped 3 bases and J dropped 3 bases, with 15 bases sitting between them. This CDR3 reads CASSYWSSLHYEQYF. In DNA, the CDR3 is TGTGCCAGCAGTTATTGGAGCAGTCTGCACTACGAGCAGTACTTC.

Concerning this clonotype itself: This could be a read error, since a much larger clone is one nucleotide away. The conserved closing phenylalanine or tryptophan is absent in this CDR3, likely reflecting a read error. This chain joins TRBV6-9 and TRBJ2-7; 11 nucleotides line up with TRBD2. V gave up 4 bases and J gave up 2 bases; unmatched junction bases: 4. Germline lookup yields CDR1 MNHGY and CDR2 SVAAGI. The CDR3 is made up of 15 amino acids. The CDR3 here is CASSWGLAEAYEQYL. CDR3 nucleotide sequence: TGTGCCAGCAGTTGGGGACTAGCGGAGGCCTACGAGCAGTACCTC.

V gene TRBV9 combines with J gene TRBJ2-1; D is unclear. The ends were cut back, 0 bases at V and 0 bases at J, with 7 bases in the middle. This CDR3 has 15 amino acids. The germline gives CDR1 SGDLS, CDR2 YYNGEE. The CDR3 DNA sequence: TGTGCCAGCAGCGTAGAGTACAGCTCCTACAATGAGCAGTTCTTC. It yields the protein CASSVEYSSYNEQFF.

This clonotype was counted many times. A clone one base away is much larger, so this may be a read error. V gene TRBV11-2 combines with J gene TRBJ1-1; D gene ambiguous. Germline values: CDR1 SGHAT, CDR2 FQNNGV. Trimming removed 0 bases from V and 1 base from J, with 3 bases in between. The CDR3 extends over 13 amino acids. In DNA, the CDR3 is TGTGCCAGCAGCTTAGACTGGAACACTGAAGCTTTCTTT. Its translation is CASSLDWNTEAFF.